These T cell receptor beta chains were read from a single sample in a study of cytomegalovirus exposure and HLA in healthy donors. The data were produced by immunoSEQ multiplex PCR, yet TCRdb's version contains in-frame clones alone and is incomplete. The data show some 120,000 clones, with approximately 75% seen just once and 1.5% to 2% held by the top ten. Specimen: PBMCs. Receptors were obtained from a man in his forties in good health and CMV-seronegative. Each CDR3 is given with its conserved first and last residue. Fields, in order: V gene, D gene, clone size, J gene, CDR3 protein, CDR3 DNA. A D gene is named only where the DNA matches it firmly. Expanded clones get a size class; other rows say once, few or many, or leave the size out.

v_gene: TRBV7-2
d_gene: TRBD2
abundance: -
j_gene: TRBJ2-3
CDR3aa: CASSGISSGGSTDTQYF
CDR3nt: TGTGCCAGCAGCGGGATTTCTAGCGGGGGCTCCACAGATACGCAGTATTTT

v_gene: TRBV30
d_gene: TRBD1
abundance: -
j_gene: TRBJ2-7
CDR3aa: CAWSGQVYEQYF
CDR3nt: TGTGCCTGGAGCGGACAGGTCTACGAGCAGTACTTC

v_gene: TRBV10-3
d_gene: -
abundance: -
j_gene: TRBJ2-7
CDR3aa: CAISDQEAHYEQYF
CDR3nt: TGTGCCATCAGCGATCAGGAGGCTCACTACGAGCAGTACTTC

v_gene: TRBV18
d_gene: TRBD2
abundance: -
j_gene: TRBJ2-1
CDR3aa: CASSPHREGEQFF
CDR3nt: TGTGCCAGCTCACCACATAGGGAGGGAGAGCAGTTCTTC

v_gene: TRBV7-2
d_gene: -
abundance: -
j_gene: TRBJ2-5
CDR3aa: CASSLNRGETQYF
CDR3nt: TGTGCCAGCAGCTTAAACAGAGGGGAGACCCAGTACTTC

v_gene: TRBV18
d_gene: TRBD2
abundance: -
j_gene: TRBJ2-7
CDR3aa: CGTDGRTSPYEQYF
CDR3nt: TGTGGTACGGACGGGAGGACGAGCCCCTACGAGCAGTACTTC

v_gene: TRBV7-9
d_gene: -
abundance: few
j_gene: TRBJ2-5
CDR3aa: CASSGGRGGETQYF
CDR3nt: TGTGCCAGCAGCGGAGGGCGCGGCGGAGAGACCCAGTACTTC

v_gene: TRBV28
d_gene: TRBD2
abundance: few
j_gene: TRBJ2-7
CDR3aa: CASSSPPGLLYEQYF
CDR3nt: TGTGCCAGCAGTTCACCTCCGGGACTACTTTACGAGCAGTACTTC

v_gene: TRBV5-1
d_gene: TRBD1
abundance: -
j_gene: TRBJ1-2
CDR3aa: CASSQGGGYGYTF
CDR3nt: TGCGCCAGCAGCCAAGGGGGCGGCTATGGCTACACCTTC

v_gene: TRBV19
d_gene: TRBD1
abundance: -
j_gene: TRBJ1-1
CDR3aa: CATKIQGGNTEAFF
CDR3nt: TGTGCCACAAAGATCCAGGGGGGGAACACTGAAGCTTTCTTT

v_gene: TRBV27
d_gene: -
abundance: few
j_gene: TRBJ2-1
CDR3aa: CASSSVATPYNEQFF
CDR3nt: TGTGCCAGCAGTTCTGTAGCGACCCCTTACAATGAGCAGTTCTTC

v_gene: TRBV7-6
d_gene: TRBD1
abundance: -
j_gene: TRBJ2-7
CDR3aa: CASSLQGAYEQYF
CDR3nt: TGTGCCAGCAGCCTCCAGGGGGCTTACGAGCAGTACTTC

v_gene: TRBV29-1
d_gene: -
abundance: -
j_gene: TRBJ2-3
CDR3aa: CSVDSDFTDTQYF
CDR3nt: TGCAGCGTTGATAGTGATTTCACAGATACGCAGTATTTT

v_gene: TRBV30
d_gene: TRBD1
abundance: -
j_gene: TRBJ1-1
CDR3aa: CAWGQGQWAFF
CDR3nt: TGTGCCTGGGGCCAGGGACAGTGGGCTTTCTTT

v_gene: TRBV28
d_gene: TRBD2
abundance: -
j_gene: TRBJ2-1
CDR3aa: CASSLDLAGVNHEQFF
CDR3nt: TGTGCCAGCAGTTTGGACTTAGCGGGAGTAAATCATGAGCAGTTCTTC

v_gene: TRBV7-8
d_gene: -
abundance: -
j_gene: TRBJ2-7
CDR3aa: CASSLSYEQYF
CDR3nt: TGTGCCAGCAGCTTATCGTACGAGCAGTACTTC

v_gene: TRBV5-1
d_gene: TRBD1
abundance: -
j_gene: TRBJ1-4
CDR3aa: CASSSGTAEKLFF
CDR3nt: TGCGCCAGCAGTTCCGGGACAGCTGAAAAACTGTTTTTT

v_gene: TRBV2
d_gene: -
abundance: -
j_gene: TRBJ1-3
CDR3aa: CASKAHSGNTIYF
CDR3nt: TGTGCCAGCAAAGCTCACTCTGGAAACACCATATATTTT

v_gene: TRBV5-1
d_gene: TRBD1
abundance: -
j_gene: TRBJ2-7
CDR3aa: CASRRQGAGEQYF
CDR3nt: TGCGCCAGCAGGAGGCAGGGGGCCGGCGAGCAGTACTTC

v_gene: TRBV6-6
d_gene: TRBD2
abundance: few
j_gene: TRBJ2-7
CDR3aa: CASTSLWGGSQEQYF
CDR3nt: TGTGCCAGCACCTCCCTTTGGGGCGGGAGCCAAGAGCAGTACTTC

v_gene: TRBV29-1
d_gene: -
abundance: -
j_gene: TRBJ1-2
CDR3aa: CSVESLRPGGNGYTF
CDR3nt: TGCAGCGTTGAATCTCTGAGGCCGGGAGGGAATGGCTACACCTTC

v_gene: TRBV2
d_gene: TRBD1
abundance: -
j_gene: TRBJ2-6
CDR3aa: CASSPDRGSGANVLTF
CDR3nt: TGTGCCAGCAGTCCGGACAGGGGATCTGGGGCCAACGTCCTGACTTTC

v_gene: TRBV6-1
d_gene: -
abundance: -
j_gene: TRBJ2-7
CDR3aa: CASSIGFEEPYEQYF
CDR3nt: TGTGCCAGCAGTATTGGGTTCGAGGAACCCTACGAGCAGTACTTC

v_gene: TRBV10-3
d_gene: TRBD1
abundance: -
j_gene: TRBJ1-2
CDR3aa: CAIRMGQKGYTF
CDR3nt: TGTGCCATCAGAATGGGACAGAAAGGCTACACCTTC

v_gene: TRBV29-1
d_gene: -
abundance: once
j_gene: TRBJ2-1
CDR3aa: CSGIGTDVFYNEQFF
CDR3nt: TGCAGCGGAATAGGGACTGACGTGTTCTACAATGAGCAGTTCTTC

v_gene: TRBV7-2
d_gene: TRBD1
abundance: once
j_gene: TRBJ1-5
CDR3aa: CASIEQGSNQPQHF
CDR3nt: TGTGCCAGCATCGAACAGGGGAGCAATCAGCCCCAGCATTTT

v_gene: TRBV19
d_gene: -
abundance: -
j_gene: TRBJ1-1
CDR3aa: CASSPRTGWPEAFF
CDR3nt: TGTGCCAGTAGCCCTCGGACGGGATGGCCTGAAGCTTTCTTT

v_gene: TRBV29-1
d_gene: -
abundance: -
j_gene: TRBJ2-2
CDR3aa: CSGDIGTGELFF
CDR3nt: TGCAGCGGGGACATAGGAACCGGGGAGCTGTTTTTT

v_gene: TRBV6-6
d_gene: -
abundance: -
j_gene: TRBJ1-3
CDR3aa: CASTYGGSRNTIYF
CDR3nt: TGTGCCAGCACCTACGGGGGTTCACGAAACACCATATATTTT

v_gene: TRBV19
d_gene: TRBD1
abundance: -
j_gene: TRBJ1-1
CDR3aa: CASSQQGIWDTEAFF
CDR3nt: TGTGCCAGTAGTCAACAGGGGATCTGGGACACTGAAGCTTTCTTT

v_gene: TRBV18
d_gene: -
abundance: once
j_gene: TRBJ2-3
CDR3aa: CASSPQQSVGTDTQYF
CDR3nt: TGTGCCAGCTCACCACAACAGTCAGTTGGCACAGATACGCAGTATTTT

v_gene: TRBV7-2
d_gene: TRBD2
abundance: -
j_gene: TRBJ2-5
CDR3aa: CASSSGGANQETQYF
CDR3nt: TGTGCCAGCAGTTCCGGGGGGGCGAATCAAGAGACCCAGTACTTC

v_gene: TRBV13
d_gene: -
abundance: -
j_gene: TRBJ2-1
CDR3aa: CASSLGPAGTYNEQFF
CDR3nt: TGTGCCAGCAGCTTAGGCCCCGCAGGCACCTACAATGAGCAGTTCTTC

v_gene: TRBV6-6
d_gene: TRBD2
abundance: few
j_gene: TRBJ2-3
CDR3aa: CASSPTSATDTQYF
CDR3nt: TGTGCCAGCAGCCCGACTAGCGCTACAGATACGCAGTATTTT

v_gene: TRBV29-1
d_gene: -
abundance: -
j_gene: TRBJ1-1
CDR3aa: CSGIITLPKEAFF
CDR3nt: TGCAGCGGCATTATCACACTACCCAAAGAAGCTTTCTTT

v_gene: TRBV10-3
d_gene: TRBD1
abundance: -
j_gene: TRBJ2-3
CDR3aa: CAISGGQGAADTQYF
CDR3nt: TGTGCCATCAGTGGGGGACAGGGGGCGGCTGATACGCAGTATTTT

v_gene: TRBV19
d_gene: TRBD1
abundance: -
j_gene: TRBJ2-1
CDR3aa: CASSSTGFGNEQFF
CDR3nt: TGTGCCAGTAGTTCGACAGGGTTTGGTAATGAGCAGTTCTTC

v_gene: TRBV13
d_gene: -
abundance: -
j_gene: TRBJ1-1
CDR3aa: CASSRTGRIEAFF
CDR3nt: TGTGCCAGCAGCCGCACGGGAAGGATTGAAGCTTTCTTT

v_gene: TRBV7-9
d_gene: TRBD1
abundance: once
j_gene: TRBJ1-2
CDR3aa: CASSLALAGGNLPTF
CDR3nt: TGTGCCAGCAGCTTAGCGTTGGCAGGGGGGAATCTACCCACCTTC

v_gene: TRBV19
d_gene: TRBD1
abundance: few
j_gene: TRBJ1-5
CDR3aa: CASSTHRGSSNQPQHF
CDR3nt: TGTGCCAGTAGTACCCACAGGGGGTCGAGCAATCAGCCCCAGCATTTT